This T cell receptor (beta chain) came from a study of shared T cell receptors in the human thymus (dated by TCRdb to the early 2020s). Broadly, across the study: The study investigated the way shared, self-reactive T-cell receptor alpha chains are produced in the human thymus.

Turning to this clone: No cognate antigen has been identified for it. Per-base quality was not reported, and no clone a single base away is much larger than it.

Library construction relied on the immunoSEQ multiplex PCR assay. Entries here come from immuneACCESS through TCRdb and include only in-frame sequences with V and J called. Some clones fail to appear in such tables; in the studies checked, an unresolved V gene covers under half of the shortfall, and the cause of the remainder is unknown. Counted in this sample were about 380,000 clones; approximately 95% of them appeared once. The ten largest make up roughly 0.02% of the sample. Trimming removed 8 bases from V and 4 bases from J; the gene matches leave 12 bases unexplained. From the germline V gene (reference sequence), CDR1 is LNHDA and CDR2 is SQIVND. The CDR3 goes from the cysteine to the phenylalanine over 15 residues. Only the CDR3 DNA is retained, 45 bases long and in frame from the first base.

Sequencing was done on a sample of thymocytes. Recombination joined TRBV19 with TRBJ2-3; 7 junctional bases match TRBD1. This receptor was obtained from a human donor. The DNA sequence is TGTGCCAGTGCCAACGACAGGGTGAGGGCAGATACGCAGTATTTT. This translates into CASANDRVRADTQYF.